Listed here are 24 T cell receptor beta chains from one sample, sequenced in a study of OX40 agonist ivuxolimab in advanced cancers. Generated by immunoSEQ multiplex PCR, the TCRdb table keeps only in-frame clones and is missing some. The sample consists of 30,000 or so clones, approximately 80% of them appearing once. Sample: CD4+ or CD8+ T cells sorted from blood, taken in a trial of the OX40 agonist ivuxolimab. These receptor sequences come from an adult with an advanced solid tumor such as melanoma, head and neck, liver or kidney cancer.

The rearrangement joins TRBV5-1 to TRBJ2-3; 8 bases line up with TRBD1. V lost 0 bases and J lost 4; bases outside the gene matches: 7. From germline, CDR1 is SGHRS and CDR2 YFSETQ. The CDR3 is 16 amino acids. The DNA for the CDR3 is TGCGCCAGCAGCTTGGGGGCAGGGGGCTCGGCAGATACGCAGTATTTT. This sequence encodes CASSLGAGGSADTQYF.

J is TRBJ2-7 and V is TRBV15, with 9 nucleotides matching TRBD2. Unmatched junction bases numbered 15, after V lost 8 bases and J lost 7 bases. This CDR3 spans 15 amino acids. Germline loops: CDR1 LNHNV, CDR2 YYDKDF (reference sequence). CDR3 sequence: CATSRGSGGPLEQYF. In DNA form, the CDR3 reads TGTGCCACCTCCCGGGGTAGCGGGGGCCCCTTAGAGCAGTACTTC. Using reference TRBV15 and TRBJ2-7 for the parts outside the CDR3, the full variable domain is DAMVIQNPRYQVTQFGKPVTLSCSQTLNHNVMYWYQQKSSQAPKLLFHYYDKDFNNEADTPDNFQSRRPNTSFCFLDIRSPGLGDTAMYLCATSRGSGGPLEQYFGPGTRLTVT.

The CDR3 DNA reads as TGTGCCAGTAGGACGACTACTGAGTCGAAAGCTTTCTTT. This encodes CASRTTTESKAFF. The chain couples TRBV27 to TRBJ1-1; D unclear. The length of the CDR3 is 13 residues. Germline CDR1 MNHEY, CDR2 SMNVEV (reference sequence). The V end was cut by 9 bases, the J end by 9 bases, with 20 bases between.

The rearrangement links TRBV29-1 to TRBJ1-4; TRBD1 aligns across 7 bases. V gave up 1 base and J gave up 4 bases; unmatched junction bases: 3. CDR1 is SQVTM and CDR2 is ANQGSEA in the germline V gene. This CDR3 region has 14 residues. The CDR3 DNA is TGCAGCGTTGAAGGGACAGGCAATAATGAAAAACTGTTTTTT. It specifies CSVEGTGNNEKLFF.

The chain has TRBV19 and TRBJ1-3, with D unclear. Germline assignment: CDR1 LNHDA and CDR2 SQIVND (reference sequence). This CDR3 is 13 amino acids long. V lost 3 bases to trimming and J lost 0 bases, with 3 bases between them. This CDR3 is CASSMISGNTIYF. CDR3 bases: TGTGCCAGTAGTATGATCTCTGGAAACACCATATATTTT.

The genes are TRBV5-4 and TRBJ2-7; a weak D match, TRBD2 (7 bases). The germline V gene encodes CDR1 SGHNT and CDR2 YYREEE (reference sequence). V lost 4 bases, J lost 1 base, and 18 bases lay in between. The CDR3 has 16 amino acids. CDR3 sequence reads: CASSPRGGGLSYEQYF. CDR3 coding DNA: TGTGCCAGCAGCCCGCGGGGCGGGGGCCTTTCCTACGAGCAGTACTTC. Using reference TRBV5-4 and TRBJ2-7 for the parts outside the CDR3, the full variable domain is ETGVTQSPTHLIKTRGQQVTLRCSSQSGHNTVSWYQQALGQGPQFIFQYYREEENGRGNFPPRFSGLQFPNYSSELNVNALELDDSALYLCASSPRGGGLSYEQYFGPGTRLTVT.

This clone was detected only once. The rearrangement uses TRBV7-9 and TRBJ1-1; D not resolved. Per the germline V gene, CDR1 is SEHNR and CDR2 is FQNEAQ (reference sequence). V lost 11 bases to trimming and J lost 0 bases, with 19 bases between them. This CDR3 region has 15 residues. The CDR3 region is CARGSRASMNTEAFF. The DNA for the CDR3 is TGTGCCCGCGGCAGCCGTGCTAGTATGAACACTGAAGCTTTCTTT. The entire variable domain, with the rest obtained from reference TRBV7-9 and TRBJ1-1, is as follows: DTGVSQNPRHKITKRGQNVTFRCDPISEHNRLYWYRQTLGQGPEFLTYFQNEAQLEKSRLLSDRFSAERPKGSFSTLEIQRTEQGDSAMYLCARGSRASMNTEAFFGQGTRLTVV.

This clone has a single count. The chain carries TRBV19 and TRBJ1-5; TRBD1 agrees at 7 bases. CDR3 length: 13 amino acids. The V segment lost 8 bases and the J segment 6 bases; nucleotides outside the gene matches: 7. Germline V gives CDR1 LNHDA, CDR2 SQIVND (reference sequence). The CDR3 DNA reads as TGTGCCAGTGGGCAGGGGGATATTCAGCCCCAGCATTTT. Its translation is CASGQGDIQPQHF.

This chain links TRBV27 with TRBJ2-1; D not certain. Trimming pared 0 bases from V and 7 bases from J, leaving 7 bases between. CDR1 and CDR2 from the germline V gene are MNHEY and SMNVEV (reference sequence). The CDR3 loop spans 13 amino acids. In DNA form, the CDR3 reads TGTGCCAGCAGTTTATCTAGGAGAAATGAGCAGTTCTTC. Translation gives CASSLSRRNEQFF.

The genes are TRBV2 and TRBJ1-1; TRBD1 matches 7 bases. The CDR3 covers 15 residues. Looked up from germline, CDR1 is SNHLY and CDR2 is FYNNEI. The trim removed 2 bases at V and 3 bases at J, leaving 6 bases unmatched. In nucleotides, the CDR3 is TGTGCCAGCAGTGAACGACAGGGAGGGTACACTGAAGCTTTCTTT. Protein sequence: CASSERQGGYTEAFF. The complete variable domain, with remaining parts taken from reference TRBV2 and TRBJ1-1, reads EPEVTQTPSHQVTQMGQEVILRCVPISNHLYFYWYRQILGQKVEFLVSFYNNEISEKSEIFDDQFSVERPDGSNFTLKIRSTKLEDSAMYFCASSERQGGYTEAFFGQGTRLTVV.

The chain recombines TRBV9 with TRBJ2-1, with 7 bases aligning to TRBD2. CDR1 is SGDLS and CDR2 is YYNGEE in the germline V gene. The V and J ends lost 5 bases and 10 bases, in that order; junction bases with no gene match: 12. The CDR3 sequence is 14 residues long. The CDR3 nucleotides read TGTGCCAGCAGTCGGACTAGTCGTTTGGACGAGCAGTTCTTC. It encodes CASSRTSRLDEQFF.

The chain recombines TRBV5-4 with TRBJ1-1; 7 bases are a match to TRBD1. This CDR3 is 14 amino acids long. Germline V gene data show CDR1 as SGHNT and CDR2 as YYREEE (reference sequence). The trim removed 4 bases at V and 1 base at J, leaving 4 bases unmatched. The CDR3: CASSIRTGNTEAFF. The CDR3 DNA reads TGTGCCAGCAGCATACGGACAGGGAACACTGAAGCTTTCTTT.

The rearrangement uses TRBV30 and TRBJ1-5; D not certain. Germline V gives CDR1 GTSNPN, CDR2 SVGIG (reference sequence). Trimming shortened V by 4 bases and J by 0 bases, and 7 bases separated the two germline ends. This CDR3 has 13 amino acids. The CDR3, as DNA: TGTGCCTGGAATCGGGATAGCAATCAGCCCCAGCATTTT. Protein sequence: CAWNRDSNQPQHF.

The chain has TRBV30 and TRBJ1-6; 7 bases line up with TRBD1. CDR3 length: 13 residues. Losses at the gene ends were 4 bases for V and 8 bases for J; bases not matched to a gene: 5. Germline CDR1 is GTSNPN and CDR2 is SVGIG (reference sequence). The CDR3 DNA reads as TGTGCCTGGAAAGCAGGGGGTTATTCACCCCTCCACTTT. It translates to CAWKAGGYSPLHF.

The chain carries TRBV6-4 and TRBJ2-3; D might be TRBD1 or TRBD2, each matching 5 bases. The V gene lost 3 bases and the J gene lost 1 base, with 11 bases spanning the gap. The CDR3 is 15 amino acids. Germline CDR1 reads MRHNA; CDR2 reads SNTAGT. CDR3 sequence reads: CASSELGAGTDTQYF. In DNA, the CDR3 is TGTGCCAGCAGTGAACTCGGGGCGGGCACAGATACGCAGTATTTT.

The chain is built from TRBV7-6 and TRBJ1-2, with D possibly matching TRBD1 (6 bases). V dropped 4 bases and J dropped 3 bases, with 18 bases sitting between them. Germline V gene data show CDR1 as SGHVS and CDR2 as FNYEAQ. The CDR3 length is 16 residues. The CDR3 DNA follows: TGTGCCAGCAGCTCCTTGGAGGGGGGCGCATACTATGGCTACACCTTC. It specifies CASSSLEGGAYYGYTF.

The gene calls are TRBV30 and TRBJ2-5, with D tentatively TRBD1 or TRBD2 (5 bases each). V lost 3 bases and J 5 bases, leaving 10 bases between the germline ends. The CDR3 contains 12 residues. CDR1 is GTSNPN and CDR2 is SVGIG in the germline V gene (reference sequence). The CDR3 nucleotides are TGTGCCTGGAGGGGACCCGGGGAGACCCAGTACTTC. This gives the protein CAWRGPGETQYF.

CDR3 in DNA: TGTGCCAGCAGCTATGCCGGGACTAGCCACGGGGAGCTGTTTTTT. Translated: CASSYAGTSHGELFF. V is TRBV5-8 and J is TRBJ2-2; 9 bases fit TRBD2. The CDR3 loop spans 15 amino acids. Germline CDR1 reads SGHTS; CDR2 reads YDEGEE. V was clipped by 3 bases and J by 7 bases; unmatched bases: 7.

This chain connects TRBV6-1 to TRBJ1-2; TRBD1 is a possible D gene (5 bases). Germline V gene lookup returns CDR1 MNHNS and CDR2 SASEGT. The CDR3 is 12 residues long. The germline V and J ends were trimmed by 3 bases and 4 bases, with 6 bases remaining between them. CDR3 in DNA: TGTGCCAGCAGTGAGGGACCCTATGGCTACACCTTC. This gives the protein CASSEGPYGYTF.

The rearrangement joins TRBV19 to TRBJ1-1; D remains unclear. Trimming took 7 bases from V and 1 from J, leaving 7 bases between them. The CDR3 runs 12 residues. Germline V gene sequence: CDR1 LNHDA, CDR2 SQIVND (reference sequence). The CDR3 here is CASNDGNTEAFF. In DNA form, the CDR3 reads TGTGCCAGTAATGACGGGAACACTGAAGCTTTCTTT.

The rearrangement joins TRBV6-1 to TRBJ1-3; no reliable D call. CDR3 size: 12 residues. Trimming pared 8 bases from V and 2 bases from J, leaving 7 bases between. Per germline, CDR1 MNHNS and CDR2 SASEGT. The CDR3 loop reads CASGQTGNTIYF. The DNA of the CDR3 is TGTGCCAGCGGCCAGACTGGAAACACCATATATTTT.

The gene calls are TRBV5-1 and TRBJ2-3; tentative D call: TRBD2 (7 bases). CDR3 length: 15 residues. Trimming removed 1 base from V and 4 bases from J, with 13 bases in between. Germline loops: CDR1 SGHRS, CDR2 YFSETQ. CDR3 DNA: TGCGCCAGCAGCTTGTGGGGGGGCCAGGCAGATACGCAGTATTTT. It is translated as CASSLWGGQADTQYF. The variable domain in full, with the rest retrieved from reference TRBV5-1 and TRBJ2-3, is KAGVTQTPRYLIKTRGQQVTLSCSPISGHRSVSWYQQTPGQGLQFLFEYFSETQRNKGNFPGRFSGRQFSNSRSEMNVSTLELGDSALYLCASSLWGGQADTQYFGPGTRLTVL.

The table lists this clone with a count of one. The chain has TRBV28 and TRBJ1-5; 7 bases are a match to TRBD1. Germline CDR1 reads MDHEN; CDR2 reads SYDVKM. The CDR3 loop spans 19 amino acids. V gave up 1 base and J gave up 8 bases; unmatched junction bases: 20. This CDR3 reads CASSLFRQGAGTLGEPQHF. The CDR3 nucleotides are TGTGCCAGCAGTTTATTCCGACAGGGTGCGGGGACCCTTGGGGAGCCCCAGCATTTT.

This clone was seen a handful of times. The genes are TRBV18 and TRBJ2-7; 8 bases align to TRBD1. The CDR3 spans 14 residues. With V trimmed by 2 bases and J by 4 bases, 4 bases remained unmatched. Germline V gene data show CDR1 as KGHSH and CDR2 as LQKENI. The CDR3 loop reads CASSPSGQGYEQYF. The DNA of the CDR3 is TGTGCCAGCTCACCATCTGGACAGGGTTACGAGCAGTACTTC.